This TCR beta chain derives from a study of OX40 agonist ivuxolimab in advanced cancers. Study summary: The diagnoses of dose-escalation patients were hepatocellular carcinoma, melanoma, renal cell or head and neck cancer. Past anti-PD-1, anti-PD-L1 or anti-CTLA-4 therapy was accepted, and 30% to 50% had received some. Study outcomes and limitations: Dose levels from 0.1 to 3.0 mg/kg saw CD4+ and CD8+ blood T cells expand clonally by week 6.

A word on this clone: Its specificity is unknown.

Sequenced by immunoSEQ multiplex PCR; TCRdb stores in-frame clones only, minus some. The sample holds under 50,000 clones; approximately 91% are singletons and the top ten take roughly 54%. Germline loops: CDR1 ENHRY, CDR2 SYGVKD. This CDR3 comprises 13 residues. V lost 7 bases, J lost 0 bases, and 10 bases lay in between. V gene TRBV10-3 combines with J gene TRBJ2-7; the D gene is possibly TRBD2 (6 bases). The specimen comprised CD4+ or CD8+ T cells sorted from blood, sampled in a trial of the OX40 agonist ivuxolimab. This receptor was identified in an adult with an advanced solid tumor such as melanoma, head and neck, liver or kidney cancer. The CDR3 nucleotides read TGTGCCATCAAGCCAGCGGGCTCCTACGAGCAGTACTTC. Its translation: CAIKPAGSYEQYF.